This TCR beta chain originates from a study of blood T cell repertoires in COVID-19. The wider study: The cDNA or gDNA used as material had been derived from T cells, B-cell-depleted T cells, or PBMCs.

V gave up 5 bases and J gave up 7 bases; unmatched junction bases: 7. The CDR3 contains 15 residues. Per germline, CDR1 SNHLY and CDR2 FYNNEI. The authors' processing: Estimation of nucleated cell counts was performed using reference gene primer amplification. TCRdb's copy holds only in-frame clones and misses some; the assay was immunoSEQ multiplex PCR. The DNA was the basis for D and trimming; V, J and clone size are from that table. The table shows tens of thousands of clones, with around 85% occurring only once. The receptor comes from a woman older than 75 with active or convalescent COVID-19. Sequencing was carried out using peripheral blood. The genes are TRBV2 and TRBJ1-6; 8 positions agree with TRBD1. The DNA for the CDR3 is TGTGCCAGCAGTATGGACAGGGCGTCGAATTCACCCCTCCACTTT. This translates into CASSMDRASNSPLHF. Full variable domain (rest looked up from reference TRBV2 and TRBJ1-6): EPEVTQTPSHQVTQMGQEVILRCVPISNHLYFYWYRQILGQKVEFLVSFYNNEISEKSEIFDDQFSVERPDGSNFTLKIRSTKLEDSAMYFCASSMDRASNSPLHFGNGTRLTVT.